This T cell receptor (beta chain) was retrieved from a study of T cell responses to AZD1222 COVID-19 vaccine. Measured with immunoSEQ multiplex PCR; TCRdb has only the in-frame clones, and not every one. Among 110,000 or so clones, 70% to 90% were seen once, and the ten largest hold roughly 6.7%. Trimming at V came to 4 bases and at J to 7 bases, leaving 6 bases not matched to a gene. The CDR3 is 14 amino acids. The germline CDR1 and CDR2 sequences are LGHDT and YNNKEL (reference sequence). The chain has TRBV3-1 (or the pseudogene TRBV3-2) and TRBJ1-4, with TRBD1 matching over 7 bases. The origin of this receptor is an adult who received the AZD1222 COVID-19 vaccine. Here the sequenced sample was peripheral blood, taken 28 days after the second AZD1222 dose. The CDR3 sequence: CASSPPGQLEKLFF. The CDR3 bases are TGTGCCAGCAGCCCCCCGGGACAGCTTGAAAAACTGTTTTTT.